These T cell receptor beta chains were read from a single sample in a study of blood T cell repertoires in COVID-19. The method was immunoSEQ multiplex PCR; TCRdb's version includes in-frame clones alone and lacks a portion of them. The table shows fewer than 300,000 clones, with about 87% occurring only once. Sequencing used peripheral blood. Receptor source: a man aged 60 to 75 who had recovered from COVID-19. Each CDR3 is given with its conserved first and last residue. The D gene is left open where the match is weak.

J,length,V,D,DNA,CDR3
TRBJ2-5,16,TRBV10-3,TRBD2,TGTGCCATCAGTGAGTTGACCATAGCGGGGGTCGCGACCCAGTACTTC,CAISELTIAGVATQYF
TRBJ2-2,15,TRBV4-2,NA,TGTGCCAGCAGCCAAGGACAGGCGAACACCGGGGAGCTGTTTTTT,CASSQGQANTGELFF
TRBJ1-2,13,TRBV5-1,NA,TGCGCCAGCAGCTTGTGGCAGAACTATGGCTACACCTTC,CASSLWQNYGYTF
TRBJ2-3,17,TRBV15,TRBD1,TGTGCCACCAGCAGGGCCGGGACAGGGGGTAGCACAGATACGCAGTATTTT,CATSRAGTGGSTDTQYF
TRBJ2-4,15,TRBV10-3,NA,TGTGCCATCAGCCCGGGGAATACAGCCAAAAACATTCAGTACTTC,CAISPGNTAKNIQYF
TRBJ1-2,14,TRBV7-2,TRBD1,TGTGCCAGCAGCTCCGAAAGGGGGCGCGATGGCTACACCTTC,CASSSERGRDGYTF
TRBJ2-7,15,TRBV19,NA,TGTGCCAGTAGTAGCATGCAGAGGGCGGATGGCGAGCAGTACTTC,CASSSMQRADGEQYF
TRBJ2-3,14,TRBV5-6,TRBD2,TGTGCCAGCAGGCGGGGGGGCCTTCCGGATACGCAGTATTTT,CASRRGGLPDTQYF
TRBJ1-1,14,TRBV7-2,TRBD1,TGTGCCAGCAGCTTGAGGACAGGGGGCCGGGAAGCTTTCTTT,CASSLRTGGREAFF
TRBJ1-1,15,TRBV11-2,NA,TGTGCCAGCACCAACGGTCGGGGGGCGCACACTGAAGCTTTCTTT,CASTNGRGAHTEAFF
TRBJ2-3,18,TRBV5-1,TRBD1,TGCGCCAGCAGCCCGGACCTTACCGACAGGGCCGTCACAGATACGCAGTATTTT,CASSPDLTDRAVTDTQYF
TRBJ1-3,15,TRBV4-2,NA,TGTGCCAGCAGCCAAGACAGGGTATCTGGAAACACCATATATTTT,CASSQDRVSGNTIYF
TRBJ1-1,15,TRBV6-5,TRBD1,TGTGCCAGCCTGGACAGGGGGCTGCCGAACACTGAAGCTTTCTTT,CASLDRGLPNTEAFF
TRBJ1-2,14,TRBV19,NA,TGTGCCAGTAGAACCCCGGAGGCACCTTATGGCTACACCTTC,CASRTPEAPYGYTF
TRBJ2-4,15,TRBV5-6,NA,TGTGCCAGCAGCTCGACGGACAAGAGGAAAAACATTCAGTACTTC,CASSSTDKRKNIQYF
TRBJ1-6,14,TRBV13,TRBD1,TGTGCCAGCAGCTACGACAGGGGTAATTCACCCCTCCACTTT,CASSYDRGNSPLHF